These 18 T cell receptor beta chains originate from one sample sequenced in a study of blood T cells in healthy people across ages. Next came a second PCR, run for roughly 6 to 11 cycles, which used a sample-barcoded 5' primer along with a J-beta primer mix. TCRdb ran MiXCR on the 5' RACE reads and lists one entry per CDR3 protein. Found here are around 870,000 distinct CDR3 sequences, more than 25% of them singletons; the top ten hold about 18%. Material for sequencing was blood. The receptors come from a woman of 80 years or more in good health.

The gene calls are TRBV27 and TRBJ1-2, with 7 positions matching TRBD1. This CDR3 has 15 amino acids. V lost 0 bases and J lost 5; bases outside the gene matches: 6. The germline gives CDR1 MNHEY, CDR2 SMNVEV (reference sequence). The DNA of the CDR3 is TGTGCCAGCAGTTTATCTATAGGGGGCCAGTATGGCTACACCTTC. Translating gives CASSLSIGGQYGYTF.

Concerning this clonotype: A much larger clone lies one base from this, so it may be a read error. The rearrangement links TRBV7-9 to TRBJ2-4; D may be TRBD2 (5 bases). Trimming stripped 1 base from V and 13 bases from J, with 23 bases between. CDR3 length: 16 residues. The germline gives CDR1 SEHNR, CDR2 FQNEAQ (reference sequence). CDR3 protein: CASSLGIGRSYNEQYF. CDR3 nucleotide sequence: TGTGCCAGCAGCTTAGGGATAGGGAGATCCTACAATGAGCAGTACTTC.

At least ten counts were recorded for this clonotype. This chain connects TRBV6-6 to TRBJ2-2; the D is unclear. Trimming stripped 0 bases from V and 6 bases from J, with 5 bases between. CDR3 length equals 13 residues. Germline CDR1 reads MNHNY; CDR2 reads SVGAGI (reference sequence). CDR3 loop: CASSYSGSGELFF. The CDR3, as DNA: TGTGCCAGCAGTTACTCGGGTTCCGGGGAGCTGTTTTTT.

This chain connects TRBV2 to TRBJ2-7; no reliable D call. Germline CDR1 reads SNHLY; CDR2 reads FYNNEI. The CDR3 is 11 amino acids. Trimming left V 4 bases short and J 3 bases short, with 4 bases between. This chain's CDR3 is CASSVVYEQYF. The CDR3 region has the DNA TGTGCCAGCAGTGTGGTCTACGAGCAGTACTTC.

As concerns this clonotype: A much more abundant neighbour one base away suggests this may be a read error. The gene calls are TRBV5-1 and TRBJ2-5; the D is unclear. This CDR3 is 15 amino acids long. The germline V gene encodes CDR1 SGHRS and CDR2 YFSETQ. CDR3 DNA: TGCGCCAGCACCCCCCGACCGACCGAGCAAGAGACCCGGTACTTC. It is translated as CASTPRPTEQETRYF.

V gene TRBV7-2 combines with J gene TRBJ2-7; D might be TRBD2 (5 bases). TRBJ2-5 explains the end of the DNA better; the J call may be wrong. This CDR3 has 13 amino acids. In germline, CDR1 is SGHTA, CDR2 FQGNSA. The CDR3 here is CASSPQLGETQYF. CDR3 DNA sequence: TGTGCCAGCAGCCCTCAACTAGGGGAGACCCAGTACTTC.

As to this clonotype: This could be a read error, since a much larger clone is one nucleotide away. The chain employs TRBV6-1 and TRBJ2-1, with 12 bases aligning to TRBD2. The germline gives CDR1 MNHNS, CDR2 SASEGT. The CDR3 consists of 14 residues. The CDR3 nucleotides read TGTGCCAGCAGTGGTCTAGCGGGGGGGAATGAGCAGGTCTTC. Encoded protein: CASSGLAGGNEQVF.

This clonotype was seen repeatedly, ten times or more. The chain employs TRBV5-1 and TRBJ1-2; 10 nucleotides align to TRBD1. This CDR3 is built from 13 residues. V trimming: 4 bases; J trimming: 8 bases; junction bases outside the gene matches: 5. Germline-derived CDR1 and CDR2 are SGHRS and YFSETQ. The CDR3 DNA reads TGCGCCAGCAGCGACAGGGGGCAGGGAGGCTACACCTTC. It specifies CASSDRGQGGYTF.

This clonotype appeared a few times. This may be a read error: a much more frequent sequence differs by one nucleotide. CDR3 sequence: CASSQDLVDEQYF. The CDR3 coding sequence is TGTGCCAGCAGCCAAGATTTGGTGGATGAGCAGTACTTC. The rearrangement links TRBV3-1 to TRBJ2-5; D not certain. Deletions cut 0 bases from V and 11 bases from J, with 13 bases between. CDR1 LGHDT and CDR2 YNNKEL come from the germline V gene (reference sequence). The CDR3 has 13 residues.

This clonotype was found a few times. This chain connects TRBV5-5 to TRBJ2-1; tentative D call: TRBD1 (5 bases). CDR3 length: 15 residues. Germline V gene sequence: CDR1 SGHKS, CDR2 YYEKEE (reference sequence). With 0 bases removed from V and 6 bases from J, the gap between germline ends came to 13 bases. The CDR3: CASSLGARAVNEQFF. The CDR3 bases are TGTGCCAGCAGCTTGGGGGCCAGGGCAGTCAATGAGCAGTTCTTC.

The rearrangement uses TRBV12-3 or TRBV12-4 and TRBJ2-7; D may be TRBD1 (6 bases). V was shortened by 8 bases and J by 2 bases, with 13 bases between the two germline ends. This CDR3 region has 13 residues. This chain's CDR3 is CASAPRGTYEQYF. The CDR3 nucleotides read TGTGCCAGCGCTCCGAGGGGGACCTACGAGCAGTACTTC.

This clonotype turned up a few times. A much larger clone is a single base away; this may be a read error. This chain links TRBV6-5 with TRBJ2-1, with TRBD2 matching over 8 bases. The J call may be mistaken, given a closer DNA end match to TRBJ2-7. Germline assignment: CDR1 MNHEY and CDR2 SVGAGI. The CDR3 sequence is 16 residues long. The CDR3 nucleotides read TGTGCCAGCGGTCTTACGGGCGGGGGGAGCTACAATGAGCAGTACTTC. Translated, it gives CASGLTGGGSYNEQYF.

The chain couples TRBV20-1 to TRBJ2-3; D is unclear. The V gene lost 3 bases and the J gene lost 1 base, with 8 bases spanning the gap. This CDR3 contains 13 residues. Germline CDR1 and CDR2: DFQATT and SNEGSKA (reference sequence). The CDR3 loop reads CSASHSGTDTQYF. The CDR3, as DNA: TGCAGTGCTAGTCATTCAGGCACAGATACGCAGTATTTT.

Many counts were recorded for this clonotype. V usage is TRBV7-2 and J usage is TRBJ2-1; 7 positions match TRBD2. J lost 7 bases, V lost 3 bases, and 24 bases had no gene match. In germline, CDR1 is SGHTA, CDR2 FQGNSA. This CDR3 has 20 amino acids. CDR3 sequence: CASSFLRFSSALGGLNEQFF. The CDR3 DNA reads TGTGCCAGCAGCTTTTTGAGGTTCTCAAGCGCCTTGGGGGGACTAAATGAGCAGTTCTTC.

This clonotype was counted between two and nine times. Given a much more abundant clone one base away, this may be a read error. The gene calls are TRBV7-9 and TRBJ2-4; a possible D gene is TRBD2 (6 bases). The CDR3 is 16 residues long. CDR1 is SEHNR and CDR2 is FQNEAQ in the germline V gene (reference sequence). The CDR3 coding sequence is TGTGCCAACAGCTTACTAGGAGGGATAGCCAAAAACATTCAGTACTTC. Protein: CANSLLGGIAKNIQYF. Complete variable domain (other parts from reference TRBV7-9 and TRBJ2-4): DTGVSQNPRHKITKRGQNVTFRCDPISEHNRLYWYRQTLGQGPEFLTYFQNEAQLEKSRLLSDRFSAERPKGSFSTLEIQRTEQGDSAMYLCANSLLGGIAKNIQYFGAGTRLSVL.

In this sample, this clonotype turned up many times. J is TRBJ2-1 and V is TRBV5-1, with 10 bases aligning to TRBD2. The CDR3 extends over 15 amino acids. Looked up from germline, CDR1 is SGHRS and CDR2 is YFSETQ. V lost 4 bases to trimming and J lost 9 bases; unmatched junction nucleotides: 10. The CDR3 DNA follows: TGCGCCAGCAGCCTGGGCGGTAGCGGGGGGTTTGAGCAGTTCTTC. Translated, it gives CASSLGGSGGFEQFF.

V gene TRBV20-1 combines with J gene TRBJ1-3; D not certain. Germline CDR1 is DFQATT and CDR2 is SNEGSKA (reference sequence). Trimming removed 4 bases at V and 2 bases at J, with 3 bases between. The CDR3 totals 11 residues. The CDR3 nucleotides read TGCAGTGCTAACCCTGGAAACACCATATATTTT. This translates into CSANPGNTIYF.

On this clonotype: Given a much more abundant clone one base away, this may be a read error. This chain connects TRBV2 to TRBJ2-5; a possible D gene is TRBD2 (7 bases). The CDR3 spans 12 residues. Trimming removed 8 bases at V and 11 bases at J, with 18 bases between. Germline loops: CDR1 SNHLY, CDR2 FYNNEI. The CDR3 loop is CASGGAFNEQYF. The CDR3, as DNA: TGTGCCAGCGGGGGGGCCTTCAATGAGCAGTACTTC.